The 11 T cell receptor beta chains presented below share a single source sample, sequenced in a study of T cells in Graves' hyperthyroidism and ophthalmopathy. Template material for amplifying TCR beta CDR3 regions consisted of RNA transcripts. The HTBI primer set drove a first-round RT-PCR of the TCR CDR3. TCRdb analysed the multiplex PCR reads with MiXCR anew, one entry per CDR3 protein. The sample lists approximately 700,000 distinct CDR3 sequences, just under 45% occurring once. Sequenced material: peripheral blood or thyroid tissue (not recorded which). The receptors stem from an adult man with Graves' disease, either hyperthyroidism or ophthalmopathy (not recorded which).

This clonotype occurred a few times. The gene calls are TRBV7-9 and TRBJ1-2; the D gene is possibly TRBD1 (6 bases). Germline V gene sequence: CDR1 SEHNR, CDR2 FQNEAQ (reference sequence). CDR3 length equals 12 residues. The germline V and J ends were trimmed by 7 bases and 7 bases, with 13 bases remaining between them. The CDR3 spells CASTYRVRGYTF. CDR3 in DNA: TGTGCCAGCACTTACAGGGTCCGTGGCTACACCTTC.

This clonotype has ten or more counts. The genes are TRBV7-9 and TRBJ1-2; 8 nucleotides line up with TRBD1. This CDR3 is 15 amino acids long. In germline, CDR1 is SEHNR, CDR2 FQNEAQ (reference sequence). V gave up 3 bases and J gave up 0 bases; unmatched junction bases: 3. The CDR3 reads CASSFRQGPNYGYTF. CDR3 bases: TGTGCCAGCAGCTTCCGACAGGGGCCTAACTATGGCTACACCTTC. The full variable domain, completed using reference TRBV7-9 and TRBJ1-2, is DTGVSQNPRHKITKRGQNVTFRCDPISEHNRLYWYRQTLGQGPEFLTYFQNEAQLEKSRLLSDRFSAERPKGSFSTLEIQRTEQGDSAMYLCASSFRQGPNYGYTFGSGTRLTVV.

The chain links TRBV7-9 to TRBJ1-4; 10 bases agree with TRBD1. V trimming: 4 bases; J trimming: 7 bases; junction bases outside the gene matches: 9. This CDR3 is 16 amino acids long. CDR1 SEHNR and CDR2 FQNEAQ come from the germline V gene (reference sequence). This CDR3 is CASSSHDRGRGEKLFF. The CDR3 DNA is TGTGCCAGCAGCTCCCACGACAGGGGGCGAGGTGAAAAACTGTTTTTT.

The DNA for the CDR3 is TGTGCTACGCAGGGATCGAACACCGGGGAGCTGTTTTTT. This gives the protein CATQGSNTGELFF. This rearrangement joins TRBV7-7 to TRBJ2-2, with D possibly matching TRBD1 (5 bases). The length of the CDR3 is 13 residues. Germline CDR1 and CDR2: SSHAT and FNYEAQ (reference sequence).

This clonotype has at least ten counts. The chain has TRBV29-1 and TRBJ1-4; D uncertain. Germline loops: CDR1 SQVTM, CDR2 ANQGSEA. The ends were cut back, 6 bases at V and 0 bases at J, with 8 bases in the middle. This CDR3 comprises 13 residues. The chain's CDR3 is CSVSTATNEKLFF. CDR3 nucleotides: TGCAGCGTGTCGACGGCAACTAATGAAAAACTGTTTTTT.

As concerns this clonotype: A much larger clone sits a single nucleotide away, making a read error possible. V gene TRBV2 combines with J gene TRBJ1-5; no clear D. The V gene's germline CDR1 is SNHLY and CDR2 FYNNEI. There are 16 residues in the CDR3. Trimming took off 4 bases at V and 9 bases at J, with 22 bases between the two ends. The CDR3 loop reads CASSAGESSFFRPQHF. The CDR3 nucleotides are TGTGCCAGCAGTGCTGGAGAATCCTCCTTTTTTCGGCCCCAGCATTTT.

This clonotype has only a few counts. The genes are TRBV5-1 and TRBJ1-6, with D perhaps matching TRBD1 (6 bases). V lost 3 bases, J lost 7 bases, and 17 bases lay in between. The CDR3 length is 16 residues. Germline V gene lookup returns CDR1 SGHRS and CDR2 YFSETQ. As DNA, the CDR3 is TGCGCCAGCAGCTGGACCGGGACAAACCAAAATTCACCCCTCCACTTT. Its protein product is CASSWTGTNQNSPLHF.

The J gene is TRBJ1-5, the V gene TRBV15; maybe TRBD1 (5 bases). Trimming left V 6 bases short and J 12 bases short, with 27 bases between. Germline V gene sequence: CDR1 LNHNV, CDR2 YYDKDF (reference sequence). The CDR3 length is 16 residues. The CDR3 reads CATSDTGRERAEHQHF. CDR3 bases: TGTGCCACCAGTGATACGGGCAGGGAAAGGGCCGAGCACCAGCATTTT.

This sequence joins TRBV19 and TRBJ1-6, with D maybe TRBD1 (5 bases). V lost 3 bases, J lost 7 bases, and 13 bases lay in between. The germline V gene encodes CDR1 LNHDA and CDR2 SQIVND (reference sequence). This CDR3 has 15 residues. The CDR3 reads CASSIRTRDNSPLHF. CDR3 sequence (DNA): TGTGCCAGTAGTATTCGTACCAGGGACAATTCACCCCTCCACTTT. Full variable domain (outside the CDR3, taken from reference TRBV19 and TRBJ1-6): DGGITQSPKYLFRKEGQNVTLSCEQNLNHDAMYWYRQDPGQGLRLIYYSQIVNDFQKGDIAEGYSVSREKKESFPLTVTSAQKNPTAFYLCASSIRTRDNSPLHFGNGTRLTVT.

CDR3 sequence: CASSEAVQMGGYTF. The CDR3 DNA reads as TGTGCCAGCAGTGAAGCAGTGCAGATGGGGGGCTACACCTTC. V usage is TRBV2 and J usage is TRBJ1-2; D is uncertain. The CDR3 consists of 14 residues. Trimming cost V 0 bases and J 8 bases, with 13 bases left between them. Germline CDR1 SNHLY, CDR2 FYNNEI.

This clonotype was detected ten times or more. The V gene is TRBV7-8, the J gene TRBJ2-2; the match to TRBD1 covers 8 bases. CDR1 is SGHVS, CDR2 FQNEAQ, per germline. The length of the CDR3 is 15 residues. V was pared by 5 bases and J by 4 bases, with 6 bases of the junction left unmatched. CDR3 DNA: TGTGCCAGCAGCGCGCAGGACAGGGCCACCGGGGAGCTGTTTTTT. Translating it yields CASSAQDRATGELFF.